The T cell receptor beta chain described here comes from a study of breast tumors, draining lymph nodes, adjacent tissues. Study-level findings and limits: Most tumor T cells seemingly derive from lymph node, then expand in tumor.

TCRdb reanalysed the multiplex PCR reads using MiXCR and keeps one entry per CDR3 protein. The data contain about 150,000 distinct CDR3 sequences, around 22% of them singletons. The sample holds one count of this clonotype. Antigen specificity is unknown. This may be a read error, as it is one base from a much larger clone. Likely a read error: the CDR3 ends without its conserved phenylalanine or tryptophan. V gave up 7 bases and J gave up 4 bases, with 11 bases separating them. CDR1 MNHEY and CDR2 SMNVEV come from the germline V gene (reference sequence). This CDR3 has 13 amino acids. The lymph nodes were axillary draining lymph nodes from breast cancer patients.

The sequence was obtained from a female donor with breast cancer. Some clones in this sample may be carry-over from other donors' samples. The chain couples TRBV27 to TRBJ2-1; tentatively, D is TRBD2 (6 bases). The sample consisted of axillary lymph node tissue. This CDR3 is CASNPGGYNEQFL. CDR3 nucleotide sequence: TGTGCCAGCAATCCTGGAGGGTACAATGAGCAGTTCCTC.